These T cell receptor beta chains were read from a single sample in a study of OX40 agonist ivuxolimab in advanced cancers. Method: immunoSEQ multiplex PCR; TCRdb's copy keeps in-frame clones and lacks some. This repertoire shows 58,000 or so clones, roughly nine tenths found once; its top ten account for approximately 11%. The sample in question was CD4+ or CD8+ T cells sorted from blood, obtained in a trial of the OX40 agonist ivuxolimab. These receptors all come from an adult with an advanced solid tumor such as melanoma, head and neck, liver or kidney cancer. Each CDR3 is given with its conserved first and last residue. Fields, in order: J gene, CDR3 length, V gene, CDR3 protein.

>TRBJ2-3|13|TRBV18
CASSLLVSDTQYF
>TRBJ2-2|15|TRBV6-6
CASSSKIAGGYPLFF
>TRBJ1-2|12|TRBV6-4
CASRLRVYGYTF
>TRBJ1-1|15|TRBV27
CASSPQGAGNTEAFF
>TRBJ2-5|14|TRBV7-9
CASSQEGGFETQYF
>TRBJ2-1|14|TRBV29-1
CSVTGGSGYNEQFF
>TRBJ2-7|16|TRBV28
CASSLASPIGSYEQYF
>TRBJ1-2|15|TRBV27
CASSFLGATHYGYTF
>TRBJ1-4|14|TRBV28
CASSPLRTNEKLFF
>TRBJ2-3|11|TRBV20-1
CSAQHTDTQYF
>TRBJ2-2|11|TRBV10-3
CAIQGAGELFF
>TRBJ1-1|14|TRBV27
CASMYRGMNTEAFF
>TRBJ2-3|13|TRBV2
CASNIRGADTQYF
>TRBJ2-7|14|TRBV10-2
CASAQSPLSYEQYF
>TRBJ2-2|18|TRBV30
CAWSVPPPRGVRTGELFF
>TRBJ1-2|18|TRBV27
CASSFRPSKTSVTYGYTF
>TRBJ1-2|11|TRBV2
CASRLGYGYTF
>TRBJ1-1|13|TRBV19
CASLPRVGTEAFF
>TRBJ2-2|14|TRBV29-1
CSGQRGGLTGELFF
>TRBJ1-1|15|TRBV19
CASHSKGGPHTEAFF
>TRBJ1-2|12|TRBV5-4
CASSADGYGYTF
>TRBJ1-2|15|TRBV4-1
CASSQALEFSGGYTF
>TRBJ2-3|16|TRBV18
CASSPWTSGSTDTQYF
>TRBJ2-3|12|TRBV7-9
CASSFGADTQYF
>TRBJ1-3|13|TRBV28
CASIESSGNTIYF
>TRBJ2-3|16|TRBV5-5
CASSLPLQVSTDTQYF
>TRBJ2-5|13|TRBV2
CASSGGREETQYF
>TRBJ1-6|13|TRBV27
CASSWSDNSPLHF
>TRBJ2-7|11|TRBV28
CASSLHYEQYF
>TRBJ1-2|13|TRBV16
CASSQTGMDGYTF
>TRBJ1-5|15|TRBV25-1
CASRRAGGENQPQHF
>TRBJ2-4|17|TRBV7-9
CASSLASGVEGENIQYF
>TRBJ1-2|13|TRBV14
CASSSVGGYGYTF
>TRBJ2-3|14|TRBV2
CASSKDWGTDTQYF
>TRBJ1-2|15|TRBV18
CASSPPSAENYGYTF
>TRBJ1-1|17|TRBV28
CASSLIAGEAMNTEAFF
>TRBJ1-2|15|TRBV7-2
CASSLGQGARYGYTF
>TRBJ2-5|13|TRBV6-6
CASGGQGQETQYF
>TRBJ2-7|13|TRBV25-1
CASSLAGRDEQYF
>TRBJ2-2|15|TRBV5-4
CASSLAGAGTGELFF
>TRBJ1-4|15|TRBV10-3
CAISESGQGGEKLFF
>TRBJ2-2|15|TRBV28
CASRSHRENTGELFF